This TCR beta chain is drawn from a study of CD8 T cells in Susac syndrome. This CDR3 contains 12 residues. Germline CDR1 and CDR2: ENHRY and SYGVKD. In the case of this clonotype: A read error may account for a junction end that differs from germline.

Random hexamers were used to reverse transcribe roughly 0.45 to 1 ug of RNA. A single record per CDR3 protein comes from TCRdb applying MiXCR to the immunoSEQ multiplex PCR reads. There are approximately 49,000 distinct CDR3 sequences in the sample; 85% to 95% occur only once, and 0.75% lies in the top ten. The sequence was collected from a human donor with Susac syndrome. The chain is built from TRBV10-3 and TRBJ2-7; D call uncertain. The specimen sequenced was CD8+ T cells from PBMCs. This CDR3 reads CAISESEGRIDF. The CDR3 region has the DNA TGTGCCATCAGTGAGTCGGAAGGTAGAATCGACTTC.